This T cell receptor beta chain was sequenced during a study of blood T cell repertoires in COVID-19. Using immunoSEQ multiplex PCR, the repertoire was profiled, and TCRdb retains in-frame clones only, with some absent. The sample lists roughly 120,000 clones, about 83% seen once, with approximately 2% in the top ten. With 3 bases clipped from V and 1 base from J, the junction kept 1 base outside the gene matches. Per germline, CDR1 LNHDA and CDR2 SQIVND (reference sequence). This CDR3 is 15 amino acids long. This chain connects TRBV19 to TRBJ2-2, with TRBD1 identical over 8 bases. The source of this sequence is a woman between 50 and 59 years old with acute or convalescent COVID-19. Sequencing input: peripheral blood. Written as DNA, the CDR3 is TGTGCCAGTAGTATTGGGACAGGGAACACCGGGGAGCTGTTTTTT. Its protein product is CASSIGTGNTGELFF.